The rows below give T cell receptor beta chains drawn from one sample of a study of graft-versus-host responses after intestinal transplantation. TCRdb's table, derived via immunoSEQ multiplex PCR, lists solely in-frame clones and lacks some. The top ten clones hold 0.7% to 0.9% of a sample with more than 95,000 clones, roughly 90% of them seen once. These receptors are not linked to any known antigen. Sequenced material: unstimulated CD4+ T cells sorted from spleen or lymph node cells, taken before intestinal transplant. The source is a human donor who received an intestinal transplant. CDR3s include the opening cysteine and the closing phenylalanine or tryptophan. Clone size, where shown, is once, few, many, or a class for clones that have expanded.

clone size,V gene,CDR3 protein
NA,TRBV5-6,CASSLRGGYTF
NA,TRBV9,CASSGGAEETQYF
NA,TRBV5-1,CASSLQSATEAFF
NA,TRBV4-1,CASSPRTGAYTEAFF
NA,TRBV6-5,CASSYSRDLEGGYTF
NA,TRBV7-3,CASSLTGVDSPLHF
once,TRBV11-3,CASSGRSGEAFF
NA,TRBV5-1,CASSPTSGRASGELFF
once,TRBV28,CASSARRVGNTIYF
NA,TRBV5-1,CASRTAGTDNEKLFF
once,TRBV30,CAWSVKELGGRGVDEQYF
NA,TRBV19,CAGRDRVYEQYF
NA,TRBV2,CASSGQRASSRNIQYF
once,TRBV11-3,CASSLDRSDFREQFF
NA,TRBV2,CASSREDYEKLFF
once,TRBV6-5,CASSRWVWTEAFF
NA,TRBV5-1,CASSSGQGNIQYF
NA,TRBV2,CASSELIAEAYEQYF
NA,TRBV7-6,CASSLGDSRYEQYF
few,TRBV7-2,CASSFTSYQPQHF
NA,TRBV6-5,CASSYFVGSPLHF
NA,TRBV7-9,CASSLVGDTQYF
NA,TRBV18,CASSPYLGELFF
NA,TRBV10-3,CASWHTGGNEQFF
NA,TRBV18,CASSRRGLGDTEAFF
NA,TRBV12-5,CASDSGTATDTQYF
NA,TRBV7-9,CASSLPERGTQYF
NA,TRBV6-6,CASSPPPRRSQPQHF
NA,TRBV7-3,CASSPSAGELFF
NA,TRBV15,CATSRDRGSYTF
NA,TRBV30,CAWSVPGASYEQYF
NA,TRBV30,CAWRLTAAGRTGELFF
NA,TRBV6-6,CASADRPYNEQFF
NA,TRBV6-5,CVTSIDLAGVYEQFF